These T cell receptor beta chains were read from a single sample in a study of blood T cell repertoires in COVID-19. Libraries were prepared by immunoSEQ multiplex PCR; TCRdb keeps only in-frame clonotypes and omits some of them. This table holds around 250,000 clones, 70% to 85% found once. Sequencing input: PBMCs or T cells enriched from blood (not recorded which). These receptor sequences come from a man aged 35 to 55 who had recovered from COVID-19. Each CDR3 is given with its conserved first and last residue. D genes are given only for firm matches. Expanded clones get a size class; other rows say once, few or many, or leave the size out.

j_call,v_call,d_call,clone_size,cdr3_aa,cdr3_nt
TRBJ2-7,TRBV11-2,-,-,CASSPPRRGRGYEQYF,TGTGCCAGCAGCCCCCCCCGGAGGGGGCGAGGGTACGAGCAGTACTTC
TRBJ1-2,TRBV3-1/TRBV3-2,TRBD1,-,CASTRQGAGGYTF,TGTGCCAGCACCCGACAGGGGGCAGGCGGCTACACCTTC
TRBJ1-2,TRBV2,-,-,CASTPQWLSNYGYTF,TGTGCCAGCACCCCCCAGTGGTTATCGAACTATGGCTACACCTTC
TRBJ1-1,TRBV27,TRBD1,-,CASSPNRGEYTEAFF,TGTGCCAGCAGTCCGAACAGGGGGGAGTACACTGAAGCTTTCTTT
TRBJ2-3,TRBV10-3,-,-,CAISGGRDPDTQYF,TGTGCCATCAGTGGTGGCAGGGATCCAGATACGCAGTATTTT
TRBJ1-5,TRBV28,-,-,CASSPLGGGSNQPQHF,TGTGCCAGCAGTCCGCTTGGTGGAGGGAGCAATCAGCCCCAGCATTTT
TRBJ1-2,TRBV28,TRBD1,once,CAINDRGRYGYTF,TGTGCCATCAACGACAGGGGGCGCTATGGCTACACCTTC
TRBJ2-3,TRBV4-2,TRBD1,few,CASDRGGTQYF,TGTGCCAGCGACAGGGGGGGAACGCAGTATTTT
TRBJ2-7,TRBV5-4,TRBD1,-,CASSLGDRAYEQYF,TGTGCCAGCAGCCTGGGGGACAGGGCCTACGAGCAGTACTTC
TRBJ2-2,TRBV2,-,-,CASSSLALRTGELFF,TGTGCCAGCAGTTCCTTAGCCCTGCGGACCGGGGAGCTGTTTTTT
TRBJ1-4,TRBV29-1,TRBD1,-,CSVTGTGPEKLFF,TGCAGCGTTACCGGGACAGGTCCTGAAAAACTGTTTTTT
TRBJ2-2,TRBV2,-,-,CASSEAGGELFF,TGTGCCAGCAGTGAAGCCGGCGGGGAGCTGTTTTTT
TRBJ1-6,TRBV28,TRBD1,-,CASSTDRVSRNSPLHF,TGTGCCAGCAGTACGGACAGGGTGTCAAGAAATTCACCCCTCCACTTT
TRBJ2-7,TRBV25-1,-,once,CASSDIYEQYF,TGTGCCAGCAGTGATATCTACGAGCAGTACTTC
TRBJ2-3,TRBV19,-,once,CASREMSTDTQYF,TGTGCCAGTAGGGAGATGAGCACAGATACGCAGTATTTT
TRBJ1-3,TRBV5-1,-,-,CASSPTSAGNTIYF,TGCGCCAGCAGTCCCACTAGCGCCGGAAACACCATATATTTT
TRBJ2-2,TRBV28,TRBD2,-,CASTREGPTGELFF,TGTGCCAGCACCCGGGAGGGCCCCACCGGGGAGCTGTTTTTT
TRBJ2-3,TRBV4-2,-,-,CASSQGRGRGGAPSTDTQYF,TGTGCCAGCAGCCAGGGCAGAGGAAGGGGGGGGGCCCCGAGCACAGATACGCAGTATTTT
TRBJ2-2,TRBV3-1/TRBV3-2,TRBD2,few,CASSLLGPSGLFF,TGTGCCAGCAGCCTCCTGGGCCCTAGCGGGCTGTTTTTT
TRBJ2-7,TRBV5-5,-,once,CASSLGGLASWQYF,TGTGCCAGCAGCTTGGGTGGGTTAGCGTCGTGGCAGTACTTC
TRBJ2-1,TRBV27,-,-,CASRSSYNEQFF,TGTGCCAGCCGCAGCTCCTACAATGAGCAGTTCTTC
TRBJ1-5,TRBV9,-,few,CASSVEGGGQPQHF,TGTGCCAGCAGCGTAGAAGGTGGCGGTCAGCCCCAGCATTTT
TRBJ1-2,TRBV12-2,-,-,CASRLAVGQGLYDSFYGYTF,TGTGCAAGTCGCTTAGCGGTGGGTCAGGGCCTTTATGACTCGTTCTATGGCTACACCTTC
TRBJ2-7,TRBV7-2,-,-,CASSLAGQFYEQYF,TGTGCCAGCAGCTTAGCGGGCCAGTTCTACGAGCAGTACTTC
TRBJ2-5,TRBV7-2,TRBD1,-,CATSTGGASETQYF,TGTGCCACCTCAACAGGGGGCGCTTCGGAGACCCAGTACTTC
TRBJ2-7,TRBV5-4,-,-,CASSLGKGTSYEQYF,TGTGCCAGCAGCTTGGGGAAGGGGACATCCTACGAGCAGTACTTC
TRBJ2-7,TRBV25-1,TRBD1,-,CASSPIGGSNYEQYF,TGTGCCAGCAGTCCAATAGGGGGCTCCAACTACGAGCAGTACTTC
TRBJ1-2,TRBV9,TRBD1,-,CASSSPGQGARNGYTF,TGTGCCAGCAGCTCACCGGGACAGGGGGCGCGGAATGGCTACACCTTC
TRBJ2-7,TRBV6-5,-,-,CASSYSTGTYEQYF,TGTGCCAGCAGTTACTCGACAGGTACCTACGAGCAGTACTTC
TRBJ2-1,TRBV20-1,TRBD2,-,CSASKAGAFPLSSYNEQFF,TGCAGTGCAAGTAAAGCGGGGGCCTTCCCCCTCAGCTCCTACAATGAGCAGTTCTTC
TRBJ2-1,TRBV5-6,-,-,CASSLAEGQEQFF,TGTGCCAGCAGCTTGGCGGAGGGACAGGAGCAGTTCTTC
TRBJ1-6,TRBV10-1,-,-,CATSLQGNSPLHF,TGCGCCACCTCGCTTCAGGGGAATTCACCCCTCCACTTT
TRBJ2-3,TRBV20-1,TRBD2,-,CSASASGRGITDTQYF,TGCAGTGCTAGTGCTAGCGGGAGAGGGATAACAGATACGCAGTATTTT
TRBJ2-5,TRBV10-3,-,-,CAISDGGQETQYF,TGTGCCATCAGTGATGGAGGCCAAGAGACCCAGTACTTC
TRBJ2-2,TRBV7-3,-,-,CASSSNMFGELFF,TGTGCCAGCAGCTCAAACATGTTCGGGGAGCTGTTTTTT
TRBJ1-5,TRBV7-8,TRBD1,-,CASVRDRAYSNQPQHF,TGTGCCAGCGTCCGGGACAGGGCCTATAGCAATCAGCCCCAGCATTTT
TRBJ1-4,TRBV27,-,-,CASSVKQGPYEKLFF,TGTGCCAGCAGTGTCAAACAGGGCCCATATGAAAAACTGTTTTTT
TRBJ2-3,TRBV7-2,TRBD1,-,CATKKGALVDTQYF,TGTGCCACCAAAAAGGGGGCCTTGGTGGATACGCAGTATTTT
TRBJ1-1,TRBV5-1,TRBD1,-,CASSSDRGMNTEAFF,TGCGCCAGCAGTTCGGACAGGGGCATGAACACTGAAGCTTTCTTT
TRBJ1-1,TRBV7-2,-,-,CASSLDRNTEAFF,TGTGCCAGCAGCTTAGATAGGAACACTGAAGCTTTCTTT
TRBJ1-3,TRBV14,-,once,CASSQGRYSGNTIYF,TGTGCCAGCAGCCAAGGGCGGTACTCTGGAAACACCATATATTTT